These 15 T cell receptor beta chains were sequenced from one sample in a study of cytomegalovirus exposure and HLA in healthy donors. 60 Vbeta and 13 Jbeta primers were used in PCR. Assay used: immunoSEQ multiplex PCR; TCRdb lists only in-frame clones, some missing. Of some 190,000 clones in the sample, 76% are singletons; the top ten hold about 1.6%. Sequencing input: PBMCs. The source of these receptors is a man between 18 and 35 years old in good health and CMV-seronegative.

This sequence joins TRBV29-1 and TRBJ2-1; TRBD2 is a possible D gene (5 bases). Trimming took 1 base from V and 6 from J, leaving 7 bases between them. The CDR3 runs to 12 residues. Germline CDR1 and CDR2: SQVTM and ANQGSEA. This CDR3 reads CSVEVGSNEQFF. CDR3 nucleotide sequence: TGCAGCGTTGAAGTAGGGAGCAATGAGCAGTTCTTC.

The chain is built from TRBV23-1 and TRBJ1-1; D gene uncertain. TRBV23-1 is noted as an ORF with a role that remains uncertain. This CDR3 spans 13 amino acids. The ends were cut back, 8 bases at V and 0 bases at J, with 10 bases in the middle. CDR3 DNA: TGCGCCAGCCGATTGTACATGAACACTGAAGCTTTCTTT. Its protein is CASRLYMNTEAFF.

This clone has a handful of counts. The CDR3 nucleotides are TGTGCCAGCAGCTCTGAATCGGGAGTGGCGTCCTACGAGCAGTACTTC. Translation: CASSSESGVASYEQYF. The rearrangement joins TRBV7-9 to TRBJ2-7, with D possibly matching TRBD2 (6 bases). Germline CDR1 SEHNR, CDR2 FQNEAQ (reference sequence). The CDR3 length is 16 residues. Trimming took 4 bases from V and 1 from J, leaving 17 bases between them.

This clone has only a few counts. CDR3 sequence (DNA): TGTGCCAGCAGTACGGTTGGGGGAGGCACTGAAGCTTTCTTT. Protein product: CASSTVGGGTEAFF. The chain is built from TRBV6-1 and TRBJ1-1; perhaps TRBD1 as D (5 bases). The CDR3 loop spans 14 amino acids. Germline CDR1 reads MNHNS; CDR2 reads SASEGT. Trimming removed 5 bases from V and 4 bases from J, with 14 bases in between.

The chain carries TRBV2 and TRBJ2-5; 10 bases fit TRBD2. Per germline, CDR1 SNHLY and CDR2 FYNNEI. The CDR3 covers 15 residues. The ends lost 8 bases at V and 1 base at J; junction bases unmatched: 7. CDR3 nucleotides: TGTGCCAGCCGGGGGGGACTAGCGCTCCAAGAGACCCAGTACTTC. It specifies CASRGGLALQETQYF. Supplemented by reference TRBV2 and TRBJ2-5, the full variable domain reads EPEVTQTPSHQVTQMGQEVILRCVPISNHLYFYWYRQILGQKVEFLVSFYNNEISEKSEIFDDQFSVERPDGSNFTLKIRSTKLEDSAMYFCASRGGLALQETQYFGPGTRLLVL.

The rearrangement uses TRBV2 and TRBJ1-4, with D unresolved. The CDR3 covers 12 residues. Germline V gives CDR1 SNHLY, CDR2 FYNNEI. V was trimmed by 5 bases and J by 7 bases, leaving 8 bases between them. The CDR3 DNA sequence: TGTGCCAGCAGTCGGGTTAGTGAAAAACTGTTTTTT. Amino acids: CASSRVSEKLFF.

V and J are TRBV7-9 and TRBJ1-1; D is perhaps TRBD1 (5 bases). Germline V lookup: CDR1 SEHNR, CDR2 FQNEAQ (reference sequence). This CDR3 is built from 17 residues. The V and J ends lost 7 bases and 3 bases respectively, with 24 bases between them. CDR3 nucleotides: TGTGCCAGCACCGGAACGAGGGAGGGGAGATCAGACACTGAAGCTTTCTTT. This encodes CASTGTREGRSDTEAFF.

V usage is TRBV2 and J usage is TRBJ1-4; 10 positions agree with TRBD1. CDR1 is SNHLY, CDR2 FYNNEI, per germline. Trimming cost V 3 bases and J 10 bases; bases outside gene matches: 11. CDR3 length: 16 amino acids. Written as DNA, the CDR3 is TGTGCCAGCAGTGATCACCCGGGACAGGGGACAGGAAAACTGTTTTTT. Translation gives CASSDHPGQGTGKLFF.

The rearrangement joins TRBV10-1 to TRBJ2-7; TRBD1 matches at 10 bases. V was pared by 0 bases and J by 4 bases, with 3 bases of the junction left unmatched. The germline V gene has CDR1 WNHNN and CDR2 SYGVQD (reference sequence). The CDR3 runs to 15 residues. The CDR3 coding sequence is TGCGCCAGCAGTGAGTCGGGACAGGGGTTGTACGAGCAGTACTTC. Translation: CASSESGQGLYEQYF.

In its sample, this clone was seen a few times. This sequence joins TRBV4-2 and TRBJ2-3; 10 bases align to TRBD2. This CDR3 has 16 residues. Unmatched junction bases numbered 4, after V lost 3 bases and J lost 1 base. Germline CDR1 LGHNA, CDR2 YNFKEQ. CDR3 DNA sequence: TGTGCCAGCAGCCAGGGAGGGACTAGCGGCACAGATACGCAGTATTTT. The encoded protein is CASSQGGTSGTDTQYF.

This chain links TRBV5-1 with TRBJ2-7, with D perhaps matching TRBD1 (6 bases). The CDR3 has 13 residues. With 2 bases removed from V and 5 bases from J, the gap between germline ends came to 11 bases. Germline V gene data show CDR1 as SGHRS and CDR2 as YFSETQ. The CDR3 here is CASSFGQYNEQYF. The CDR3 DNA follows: TGCGCCAGCAGCTTTGGACAGTATAACGAGCAGTACTTC.

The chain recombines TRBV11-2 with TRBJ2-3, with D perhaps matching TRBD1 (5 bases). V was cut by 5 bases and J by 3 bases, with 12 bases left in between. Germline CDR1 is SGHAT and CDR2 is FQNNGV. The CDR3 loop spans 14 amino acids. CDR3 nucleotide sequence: TGTGCCAGCAGCAAGGGGCTCCGGACAGATACGCAGTATTTT. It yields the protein CASSKGLRTDTQYF.

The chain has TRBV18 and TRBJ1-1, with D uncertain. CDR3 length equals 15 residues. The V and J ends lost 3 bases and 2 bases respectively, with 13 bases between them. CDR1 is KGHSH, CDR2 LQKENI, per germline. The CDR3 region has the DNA TGTGCCAGCTCACCCCTTGGTAGCGAAAACACTGAAGCTTTCTTT. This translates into CASSPLGSENTEAFF.

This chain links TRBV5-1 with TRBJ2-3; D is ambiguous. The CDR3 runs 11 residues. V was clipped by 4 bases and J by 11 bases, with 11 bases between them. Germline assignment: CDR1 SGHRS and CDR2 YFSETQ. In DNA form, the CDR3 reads TGCGCCAGCAGCCCGGGTTTGTTGCAGTATTTT. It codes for CASSPGLLQYF. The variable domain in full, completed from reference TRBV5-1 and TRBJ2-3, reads KAGVTQTPRYLIKTRGQQVTLSCSPISGHRSVSWYQQTPGQGLQFLFEYFSETQRNKGNFPGRFSGRQFSNSRSEMNVSTLELGDSALYLCASSPGLLQYFGPGTRLTVL.

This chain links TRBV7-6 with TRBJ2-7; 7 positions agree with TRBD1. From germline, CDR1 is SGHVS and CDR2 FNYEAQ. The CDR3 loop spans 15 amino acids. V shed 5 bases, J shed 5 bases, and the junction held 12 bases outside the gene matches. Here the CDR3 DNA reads TGTGCCAGCAGCCCCCGTGACAGGGCAAGGGACGAGCAGTACTTC. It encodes CASSPRDRARDEQYF.